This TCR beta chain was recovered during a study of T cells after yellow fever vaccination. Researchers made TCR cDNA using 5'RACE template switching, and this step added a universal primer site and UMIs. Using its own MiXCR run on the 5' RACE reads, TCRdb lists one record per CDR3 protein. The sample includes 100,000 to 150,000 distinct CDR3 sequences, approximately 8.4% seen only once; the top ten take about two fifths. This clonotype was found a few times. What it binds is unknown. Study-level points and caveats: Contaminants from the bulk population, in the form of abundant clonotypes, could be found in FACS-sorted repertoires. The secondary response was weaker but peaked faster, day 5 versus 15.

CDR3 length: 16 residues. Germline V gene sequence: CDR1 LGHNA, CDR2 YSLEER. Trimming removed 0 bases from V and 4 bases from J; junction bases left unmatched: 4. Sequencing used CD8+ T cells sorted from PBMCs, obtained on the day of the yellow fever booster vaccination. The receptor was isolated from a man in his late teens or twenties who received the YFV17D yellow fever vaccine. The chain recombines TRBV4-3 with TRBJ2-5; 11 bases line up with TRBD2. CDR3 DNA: TGCGCCAGCAGCCAAGAGCGGCTAGCGGGGGGAGAGACCCAGTACTTC. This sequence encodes CASSQERLAGGETQYF.